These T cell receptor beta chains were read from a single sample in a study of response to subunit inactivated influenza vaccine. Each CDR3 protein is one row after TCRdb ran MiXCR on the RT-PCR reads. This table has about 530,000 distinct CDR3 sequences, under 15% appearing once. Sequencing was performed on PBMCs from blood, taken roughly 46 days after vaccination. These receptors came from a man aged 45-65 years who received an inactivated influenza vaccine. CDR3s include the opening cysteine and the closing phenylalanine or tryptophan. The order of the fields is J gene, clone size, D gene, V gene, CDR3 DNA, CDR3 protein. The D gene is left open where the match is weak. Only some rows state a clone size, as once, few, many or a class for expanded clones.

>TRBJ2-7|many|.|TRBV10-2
TGCGCCAGCAGTGAGTTGGGCAGGGGTGAGCAGTACTTC
CASSELGRGEQYF
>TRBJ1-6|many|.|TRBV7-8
TGTGCCAGCAGCTTTAGGGCCAGCTCCTATAATTCACCCCTCCACTTT
CASSFRASSYNSPLHF
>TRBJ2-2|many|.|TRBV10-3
TGTGCCATCAGTATGGAGGTCGGGGAGCTGTTTTTT
CAISMEVGELFF
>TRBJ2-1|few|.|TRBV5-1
TGCGCCAGCACGTTCAACAATGAGCAGTTCTTC
CASTFNNEQFF
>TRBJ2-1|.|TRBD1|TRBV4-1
TGCGCCAGCAGCCAAGCGGACAGGGACTCCTACAATGAGCAGTTCTTC
CASSQADRDSYNEQFF
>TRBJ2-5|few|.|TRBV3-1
TGTGCCAGCACGCCCCGGACTAAAGAGACCCAGTACTTC
CASTPRTKETQYF
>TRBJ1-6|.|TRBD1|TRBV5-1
TGCGCCAGCAGCCATTCCGGGACAGATAATTCACCCCTCCACTTT
CASSHSGTDNSPLHF
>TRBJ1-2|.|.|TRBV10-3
TGTGCCATCAGTGAGTCGGCGGACAGAGCATTTGGCTACACCTTC
CAISESADRAFGYTF
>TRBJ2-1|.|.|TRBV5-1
TGCGCCAGCAGCTCCATAGGGGGAGCAGGTAATGAGCAGTTCTTC
CASSSIGGAGNEQFF
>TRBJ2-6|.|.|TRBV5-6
TGTGCCAGCAGCTTGCTTAGTCAACAGGGAGTTCTCCCTGGGGCCAACGTCCTGACTTTC
CASSLLSQQGVLPGANVLTF
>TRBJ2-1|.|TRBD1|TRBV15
TGTCCCACCAGCAGAGACTTTCGGACAGGGGGTGAGCAGTTCTTC
CPTSRDFRTGGEQFF
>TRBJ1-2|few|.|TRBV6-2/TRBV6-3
TGTGCCAGCAATCACCAAGACTCGGGCTACACCTTC
CASNHQDSGYTF
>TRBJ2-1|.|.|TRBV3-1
TGTGCCAGCAGCCAGGCCTTCCTAGTGAGCTATGAGCAGTTCTTC
CASSQAFLVSYEQFF
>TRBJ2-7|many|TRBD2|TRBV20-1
TGCAGTGCTAGAGATCTCGGTAGCGGGGGGGCCTACGAGCAGTACTTC
CSARDLGSGGAYEQYF
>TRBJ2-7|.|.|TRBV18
TGTGCCAGCTCACCCTTGGAGAATAGACCGACCTACGAGCAGTACTTC
CASSPLENRPTYEQYF
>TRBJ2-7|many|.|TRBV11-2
TGTGCCAGCAGCCAAGGACTATCCTACGAGCAGTACTTC
CASSQGLSYEQYF
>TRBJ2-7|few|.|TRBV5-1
TGCGCCAGCAGCTTGTTCCCGCCCGGAACGGGGTTTTACGAGCAGTACTTC
CASSLFPPGTGFYEQYF
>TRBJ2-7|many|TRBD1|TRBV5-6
TGTGCCAGCAGCTTGGCGGGGACAGGCTACGAGCAGTACTTC
CASSLAGTGYEQYF
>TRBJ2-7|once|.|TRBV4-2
TGTGCCAGAAGCCAGGCAGGGTTCGAGCAGTACTTC
CARSQAGFEQYF
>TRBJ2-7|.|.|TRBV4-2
TGTGCCAGCAGCCGCGACAGGTTTTGGGAGCAGTACTTC
CASSRDRFWEQYF
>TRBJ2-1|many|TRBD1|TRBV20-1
TGCAGTGCTAGACCAGGACAGGTGGTCAATGAGCAGTTCTTC
CSARPGQVVNEQFF
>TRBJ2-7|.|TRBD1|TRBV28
TGTGCCAGCAGCCTGGGACAGGGAAACTACGAGCAGTACTTC
CASSLGQGNYEQYF
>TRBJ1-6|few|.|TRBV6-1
TGTGCCAGCGTGGGGTATAATTCACCCCTCCACTTT
CASVGYNSPLHF
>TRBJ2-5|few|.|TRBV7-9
TGTGCCAGCAGCTTATTTCAGCCCTTACAAGAGACCCAGTACTTC
CASSLFQPLQETQYF
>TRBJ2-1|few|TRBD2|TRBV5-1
TGCGCCAGCAGCTTGGGGGGGACTAGCGTCTCCTACAATGAGCAGTTCTTC
CASSLGGTSVSYNEQFF
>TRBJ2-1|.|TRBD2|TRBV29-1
TGCAGCGTCCTGGTAGGACTAGCCACGAGGAATGAGCAGTTCTTC
CSVLVGLATRNEQFF
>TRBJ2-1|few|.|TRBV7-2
TGTGCCAGCAGGTTAAGGCAGGGTTTCTACAATGAGCAGTTCTTC
CASRLRQGFYNEQFF
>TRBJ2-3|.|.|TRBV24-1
TGTGCCACCAGTGATCCAAACAGGGTTACAGATACGCAGTATTTT
CATSDPNRVTDTQYF
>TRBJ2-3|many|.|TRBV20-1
TGCAGTGCTAGATCAGCGTCCAGAGTTACGCAGTATTTT
CSARSASRVTQYF